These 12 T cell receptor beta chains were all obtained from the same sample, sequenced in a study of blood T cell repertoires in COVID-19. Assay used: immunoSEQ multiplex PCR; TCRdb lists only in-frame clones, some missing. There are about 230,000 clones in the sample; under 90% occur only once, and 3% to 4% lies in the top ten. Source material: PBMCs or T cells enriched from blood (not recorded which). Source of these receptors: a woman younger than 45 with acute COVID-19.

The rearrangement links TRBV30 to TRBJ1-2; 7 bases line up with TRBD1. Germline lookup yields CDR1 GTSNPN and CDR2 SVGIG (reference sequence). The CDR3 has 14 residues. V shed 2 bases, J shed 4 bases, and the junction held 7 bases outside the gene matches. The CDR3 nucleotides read TGTGCCTGGAGTCCGAGGGGGCAGGGCTATGGCTACACCTTC. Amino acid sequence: CAWSPRGQGYGYTF.

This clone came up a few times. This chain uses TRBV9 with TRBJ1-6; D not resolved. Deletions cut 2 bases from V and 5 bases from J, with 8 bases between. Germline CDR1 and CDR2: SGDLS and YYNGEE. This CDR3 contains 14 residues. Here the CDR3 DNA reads TGTGCCAGCAGCGTTCAGGTGAATAATTCACCCCTCCACTTT. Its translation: CASSVQVNNSPLHF.

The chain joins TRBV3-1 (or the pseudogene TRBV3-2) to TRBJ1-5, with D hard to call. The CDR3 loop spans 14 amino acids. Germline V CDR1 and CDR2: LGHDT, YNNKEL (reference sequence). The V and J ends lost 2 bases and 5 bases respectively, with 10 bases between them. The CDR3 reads CASSQSSTYQPQHF. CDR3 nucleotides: TGTGCCAGCAGCCAAAGCTCGACTTATCAGCCCCAGCATTTT.

The CDR3 here is CASRMTGSNSPLHF. The CDR3 DNA reads as TGTGCCAGCAGGATGACAGGGAGCAATTCACCCCTCCACTTT. The chain uses TRBV6-5 and TRBJ1-6; TRBD1 matches 7 bases. The CDR3 totals 14 residues. Germline V gives CDR1 MNHEY, CDR2 SVGAGI. V lost 6 bases, J lost 7 bases, and 6 bases stayed unmatched.

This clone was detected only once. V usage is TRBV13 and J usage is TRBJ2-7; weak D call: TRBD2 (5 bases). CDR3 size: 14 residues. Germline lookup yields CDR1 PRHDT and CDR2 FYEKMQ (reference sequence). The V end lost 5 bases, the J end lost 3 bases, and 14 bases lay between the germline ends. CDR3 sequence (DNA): TGTGCCAGCAGCCAGCACAGCGGATTCTACGAGCAGTACTTC. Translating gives CASSQHSGFYEQYF.

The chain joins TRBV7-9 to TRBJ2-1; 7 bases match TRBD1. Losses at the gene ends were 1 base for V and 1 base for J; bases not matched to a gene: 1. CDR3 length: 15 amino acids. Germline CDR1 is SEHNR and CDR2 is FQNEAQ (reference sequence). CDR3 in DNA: TGTGCCAGCAGCTTAGACAGGGGTTCCTACAATGAGCAGTTCTTC. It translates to CASSLDRGSYNEQFF.

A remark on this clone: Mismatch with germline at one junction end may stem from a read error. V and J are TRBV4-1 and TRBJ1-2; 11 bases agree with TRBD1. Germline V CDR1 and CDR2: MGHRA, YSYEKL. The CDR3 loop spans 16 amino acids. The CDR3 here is CASSEDPDRGLSGYTF. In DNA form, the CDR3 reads TGCGCCAGCAGCGAAGATCCGGACAGGGGGCTGTCTGGCTACACCTTC.

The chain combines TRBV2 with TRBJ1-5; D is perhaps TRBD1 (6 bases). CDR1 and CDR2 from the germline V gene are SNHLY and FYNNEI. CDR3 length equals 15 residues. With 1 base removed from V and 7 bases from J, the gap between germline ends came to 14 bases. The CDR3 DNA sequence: TGTGCCAGCAGTGAAGATTGGAGGGGGGGCCAGCCCCAGCATTTT. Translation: CASSEDWRGGQPQHF.

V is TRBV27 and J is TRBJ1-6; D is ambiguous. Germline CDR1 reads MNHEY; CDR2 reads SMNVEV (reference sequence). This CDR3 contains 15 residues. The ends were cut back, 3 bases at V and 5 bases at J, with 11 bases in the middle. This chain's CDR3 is CASSLLRLDNSPLHF. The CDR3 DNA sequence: TGTGCCAGCAGTTTGCTGAGGTTGGATAATTCACCCCTCCACTTT.

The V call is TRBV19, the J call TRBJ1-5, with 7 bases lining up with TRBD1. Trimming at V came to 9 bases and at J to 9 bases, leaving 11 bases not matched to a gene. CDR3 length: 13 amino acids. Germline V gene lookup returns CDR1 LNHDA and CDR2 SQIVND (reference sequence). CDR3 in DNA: TGTGCCAGCCGGGACAGCCTTGTCGGGCCCCAGCATTTT. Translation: CASRDSLVGPQHF. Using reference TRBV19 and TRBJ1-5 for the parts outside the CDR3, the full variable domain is DGGITQSPKYLFRKEGQNVTLSCEQNLNHDAMYWYRQDPGQGLRLIYYSQIVNDFQKGDIAEGYSVSREKKESFPLTVTSAQKNPTAFYLCASRDSLVGPQHFGDGTRLSIL.

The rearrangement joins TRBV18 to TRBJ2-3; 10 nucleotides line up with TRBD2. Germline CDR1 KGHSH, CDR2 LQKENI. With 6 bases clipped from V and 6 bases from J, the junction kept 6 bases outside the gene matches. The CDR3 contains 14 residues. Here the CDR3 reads CASSPGLAPDTQYF. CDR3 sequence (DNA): TGTGCCAGCTCTCCGGGACTAGCGCCGGATACGCAGTATTTT.

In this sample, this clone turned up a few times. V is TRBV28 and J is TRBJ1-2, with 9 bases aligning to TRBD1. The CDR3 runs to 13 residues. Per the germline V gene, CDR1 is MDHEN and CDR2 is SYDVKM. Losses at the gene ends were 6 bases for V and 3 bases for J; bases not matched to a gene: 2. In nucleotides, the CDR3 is TGTGCCAGCAGACAGGGGGCCGACTATGGCTACACCTTC. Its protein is CASRQGADYGYTF.